Listed here are 7 T cell receptor beta chains from one sample, sequenced in a study of technical replicates of blood from a few donors. The assay was immunoSEQ multiplex PCR, and TCRdb's table has in-frame clones only and misses some. The sample has about 95,000 clones; approximately 95% are singletons. Material for sequencing was T cells isolated from PBMCs. These TCRs come from a human donor in good health.

This clone was found a few times. The rearrangement uses TRBV10-3 and TRBJ1-2; the match to TRBD1 covers 7 bases. Germline V gives CDR1 ENHRY, CDR2 SYGVKD. The CDR3 length is 12 residues. The V segment lost 5 bases and the J segment 6 bases; nucleotides outside the gene matches: 3. CDR3 in DNA: TGTGCCATCAGTAGAGACAGGGATGGCTACACCTTC. Amino acid sequence: CAISRDRDGYTF.

This chain links TRBV7-3 with TRBJ2-1; TRBD2 matches 9 bases. This CDR3 spans 12 amino acids. Germline V CDR1 and CDR2: SGHTA, FQGTGA. V was pared by 5 bases and J by 14 bases, with 7 bases of the junction left unmatched. Written as DNA, the CDR3 is TGTGCCAGCAGCCTCCCCGGGACTAGCAAGTTCTTC. This gives the protein CASSLPGTSKFF.

V and J are TRBV30 and TRBJ2-7; 7 bases are shared with TRBD2. The CDR3 totals 15 residues. Trimming cost V 0 bases and J 7 bases; bases outside gene matches: 12. Per germline, CDR1 GTSNPN and CDR2 SVGIG (reference sequence). The CDR3 sequence is CAWSVLALPAGEQYF. CDR3 nucleotide sequence: TGTGCCTGGAGTGTACTAGCGCTCCCCGCGGGTGAGCAGTACTTC.

The genes are TRBV9 and TRBJ1-3; TRBD1 matches at 9 bases. The junction had 1 base not matched to a gene; V was cut back by 0 bases and J by 0 bases. CDR1 and CDR2 (germline): SGDLS, YYNGEE. This CDR3 contains 16 residues. The chain's CDR3 is CASSVVDRGSGNTIYF. CDR3 bases: TGTGCCAGCAGCGTAGTGGACAGGGGCTCTGGAAACACCATATATTTT.

V is TRBV7-9 and J is TRBJ1-1; maybe TRBD1 (5 bases). The germline V gene has CDR1 SEHNR and CDR2 FQNEAQ (reference sequence). CDR3 length equals 13 residues. V lost 4 bases and J lost 9, with 15 bases in between. This CDR3 reads CASSYRSFLQAFF. CDR3 in DNA: TGTGCCAGCAGCTACAGGTCCTTCCTTCAAGCTTTCTTT. Looking up the rest from reference TRBV7-9 and TRBJ1-1 gives the full variable domain: DTGVSQNPRHKITKRGQNVTFRCDPISEHNRLYWYRQTLGQGPEFLTYFQNEAQLEKSRLLSDRFSAERPKGSFSTLEIQRTEQGDSAMYLCASSYRSFLQAFFGQGTRLTVV.

CDR3 coding DNA: TGTGCCAGCGGGCTGGGGATGACAGTCTACGAGCAGTACTTC. Residues: CASGLGMTVYEQYF. J is TRBJ2-7 and V is TRBV7-2; weak D call: TRBD1 (5 bases). The CDR3 runs to 14 residues. CDR1 and CDR2 (germline): SGHTA, FQGNSA. The V end was cut by 8 bases, the J end by 3 bases, with 17 bases between.

The gene calls are TRBV30 and TRBJ1-5; 9 positions agree with TRBD1. The CDR3 has 13 amino acids. V lost 5 bases, J lost 5 bases, and 4 bases stayed unmatched. Per the germline V gene, CDR1 is GTSNPN and CDR2 is SVGIG (reference sequence). The DNA for the CDR3 is TGTGCCTGGGGGGACAGGGTGGATCAGCCCCAGCATTTT. This encodes CAWGDRVDQPQHF.